This T cell receptor (beta chain) was recovered during a study of blood T cell repertoires in COVID-19. Sequenced by immunoSEQ multiplex PCR; TCRdb stores in-frame clones only, minus some. This sample has roughly 120,000 clones, with around 87% found just once. CDR1 is GTSNPN, CDR2 SVGIG, per germline (reference sequence). This CDR3 region has 16 residues. V was clipped by 2 bases and J by 4 bases; unmatched bases: 10. The receptor was isolated from a woman aged 70 to 79 with acute or convalescent COVID-19. The V call is TRBV30, the J call TRBJ2-7, with TRBD2 identical over 11 bases. Sequenced material: peripheral blood. Written as DNA, the CDR3 is TGTGCCTGGAGTAGCGTGGTAGCGGGGGGGCCTTACGAGCAGTACTTC. Amino acids: CAWSSVVAGGPYEQYF.